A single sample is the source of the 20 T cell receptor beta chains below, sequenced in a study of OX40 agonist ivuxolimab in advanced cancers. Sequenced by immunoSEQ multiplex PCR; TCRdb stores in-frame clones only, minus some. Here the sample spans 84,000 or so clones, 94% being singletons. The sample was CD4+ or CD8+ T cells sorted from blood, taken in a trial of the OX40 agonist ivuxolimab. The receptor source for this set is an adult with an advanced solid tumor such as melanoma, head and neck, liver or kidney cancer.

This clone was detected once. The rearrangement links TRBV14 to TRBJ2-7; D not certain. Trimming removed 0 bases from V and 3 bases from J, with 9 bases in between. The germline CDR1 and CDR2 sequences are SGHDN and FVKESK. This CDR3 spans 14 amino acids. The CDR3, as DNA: TGTGCCAGCAGCCAAGAAAACAGACACTACGAGCAGTACTTC. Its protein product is CASSQENRHYEQYF.

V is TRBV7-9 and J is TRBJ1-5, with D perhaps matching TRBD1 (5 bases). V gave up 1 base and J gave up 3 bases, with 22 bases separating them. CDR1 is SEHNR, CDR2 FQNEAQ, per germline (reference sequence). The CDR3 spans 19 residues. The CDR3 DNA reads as TGTGCCAGCAGCTTAGTGGGGGTTGAAGGCCCCCATAACAATCAGCCCCAGCATTTT. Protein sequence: CASSLVGVEGPHNNQPQHF.

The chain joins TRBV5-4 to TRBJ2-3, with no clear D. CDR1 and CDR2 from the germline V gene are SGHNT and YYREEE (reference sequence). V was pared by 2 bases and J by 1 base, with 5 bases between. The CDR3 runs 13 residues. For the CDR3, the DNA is TGTGCCAGCAGCTTAGGTGGCACAGATACGCAGTATTTT. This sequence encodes CASSLGGTDTQYF. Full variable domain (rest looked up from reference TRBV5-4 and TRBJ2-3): ETGVTQSPTHLIKTRGQQVTLRCSSQSGHNTVSWYQQALGQGPQFIFQYYREEENGRGNFPPRFSGLQFPNYSSELNVNALELDDSALYLCASSLGGTDTQYFGPGTRLTVL.

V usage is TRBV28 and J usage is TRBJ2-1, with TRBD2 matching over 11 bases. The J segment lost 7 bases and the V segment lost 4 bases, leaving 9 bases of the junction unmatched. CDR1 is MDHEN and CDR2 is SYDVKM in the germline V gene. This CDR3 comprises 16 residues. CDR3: CASSSPTSGESNEQFF. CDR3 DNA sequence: TGTGCCAGCAGTTCCCCGACTAGCGGGGAATCAAATGAGCAGTTCTTC.

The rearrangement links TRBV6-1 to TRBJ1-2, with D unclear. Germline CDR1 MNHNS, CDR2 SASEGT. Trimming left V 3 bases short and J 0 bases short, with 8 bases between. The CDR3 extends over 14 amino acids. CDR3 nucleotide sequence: TGTGCCAGCAGTGAGTTCCTCACTAACTATGGCTACACCTTC. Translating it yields CASSEFLTNYGYTF.

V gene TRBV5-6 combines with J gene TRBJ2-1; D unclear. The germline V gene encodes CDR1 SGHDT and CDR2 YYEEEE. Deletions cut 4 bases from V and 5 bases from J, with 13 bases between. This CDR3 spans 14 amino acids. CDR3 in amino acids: CASSPGGANNEQFF. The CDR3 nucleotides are TGTGCCAGCAGCCCAGGTGGCGCAAACAATGAGCAGTTCTTC.

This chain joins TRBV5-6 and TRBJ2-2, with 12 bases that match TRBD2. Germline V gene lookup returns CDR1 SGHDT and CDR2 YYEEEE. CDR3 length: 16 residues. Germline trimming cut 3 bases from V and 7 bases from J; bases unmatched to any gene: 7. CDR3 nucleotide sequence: TGTGCCAGCAGCTACCTGACTAGCGGGAGTGGCGGGGAGCTGTTTTTT. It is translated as CASSYLTSGSGGELFF.

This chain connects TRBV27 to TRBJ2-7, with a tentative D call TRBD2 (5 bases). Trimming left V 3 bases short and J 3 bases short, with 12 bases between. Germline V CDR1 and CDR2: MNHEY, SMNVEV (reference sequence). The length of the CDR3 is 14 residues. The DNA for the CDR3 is TGTGCCAGCAGTTTCGGGGATTTGGGCTACGAGCAGTACTTC. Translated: CASSFGDLGYEQYF.

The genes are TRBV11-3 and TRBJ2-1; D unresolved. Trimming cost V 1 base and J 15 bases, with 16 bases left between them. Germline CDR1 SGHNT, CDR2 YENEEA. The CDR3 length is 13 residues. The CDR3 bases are TGTGCCAGCAGCTTAGGGGCCGGTGGGTATCTGTTCTTC. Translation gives CASSLGAGGYLFF.

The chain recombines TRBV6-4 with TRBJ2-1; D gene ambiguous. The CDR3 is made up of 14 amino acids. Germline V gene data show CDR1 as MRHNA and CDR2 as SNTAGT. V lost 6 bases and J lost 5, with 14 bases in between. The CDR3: CASRSRITDNEQFF. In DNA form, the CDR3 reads TGTGCCAGCAGAAGCCGTATCACCGACAATGAGCAGTTCTTC.

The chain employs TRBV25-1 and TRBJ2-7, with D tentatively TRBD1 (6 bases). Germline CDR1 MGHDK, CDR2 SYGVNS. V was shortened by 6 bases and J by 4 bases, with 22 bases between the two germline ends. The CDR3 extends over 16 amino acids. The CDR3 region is CASSHPTMTGHYEQYF. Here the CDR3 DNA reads TGTGCCAGCAGCCATCCGACTATGACGGGACATTACGAGCAGTACTTC.

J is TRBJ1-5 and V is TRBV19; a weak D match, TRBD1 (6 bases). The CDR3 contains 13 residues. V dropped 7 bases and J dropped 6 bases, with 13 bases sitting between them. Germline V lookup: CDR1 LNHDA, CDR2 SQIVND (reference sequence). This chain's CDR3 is CASKPEGGQPQHF. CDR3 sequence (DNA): TGTGCCAGTAAGCCCGAGGGGGGTCAGCCCCAGCATTTT.

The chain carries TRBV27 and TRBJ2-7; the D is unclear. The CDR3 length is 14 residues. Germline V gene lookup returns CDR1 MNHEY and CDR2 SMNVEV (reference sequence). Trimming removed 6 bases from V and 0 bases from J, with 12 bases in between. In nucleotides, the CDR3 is TGTGCCAGCAGCCCCTACACCGACTCCTACGAGCAGTACTTC. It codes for CASSPYTDSYEQYF.

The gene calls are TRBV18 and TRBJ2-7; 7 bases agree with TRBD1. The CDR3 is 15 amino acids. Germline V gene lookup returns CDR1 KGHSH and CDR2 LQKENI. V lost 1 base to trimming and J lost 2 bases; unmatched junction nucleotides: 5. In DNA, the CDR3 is TGTGCCAGCTCACCACTACAGGGGAGAACCTACGAGCAGTACTTC. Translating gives CASSPLQGRTYEQYF.

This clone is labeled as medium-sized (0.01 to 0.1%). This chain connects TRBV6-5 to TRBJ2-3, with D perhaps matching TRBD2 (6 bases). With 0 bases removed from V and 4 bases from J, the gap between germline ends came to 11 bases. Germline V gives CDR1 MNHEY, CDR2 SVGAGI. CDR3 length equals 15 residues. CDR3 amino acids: CASSYSFTSPDTQYF. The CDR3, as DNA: TGTGCCAGCAGTTACTCTTTCACTAGCCCAGATACGCAGTATTTT.

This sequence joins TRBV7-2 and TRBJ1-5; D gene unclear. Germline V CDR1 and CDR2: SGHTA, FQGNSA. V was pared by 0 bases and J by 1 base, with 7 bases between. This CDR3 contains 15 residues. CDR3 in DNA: TGTGCCAGCAGCTTAGCAGGGTTCAGCAATCAGCCCCAGCATTTT. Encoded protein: CASSLAGFSNQPQHF.

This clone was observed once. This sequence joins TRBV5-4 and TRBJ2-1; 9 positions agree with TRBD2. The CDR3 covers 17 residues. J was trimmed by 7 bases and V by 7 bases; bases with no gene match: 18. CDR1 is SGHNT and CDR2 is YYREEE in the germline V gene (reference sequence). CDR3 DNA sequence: TGTGCCAGCTCCTCACCAAAGGCTAGCGGGATCGGGAATGAGCAGTTCTTC. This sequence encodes CASSSPKASGIGNEQFF.

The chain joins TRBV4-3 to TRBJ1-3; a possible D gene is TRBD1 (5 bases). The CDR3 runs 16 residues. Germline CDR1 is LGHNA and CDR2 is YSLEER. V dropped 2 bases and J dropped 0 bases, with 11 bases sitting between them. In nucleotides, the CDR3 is TGCGCCAGCAGCCAAACAACGGGGGTCTCTGGAAACACCATATATTTT. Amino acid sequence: CASSQTTGVSGNTIYF.

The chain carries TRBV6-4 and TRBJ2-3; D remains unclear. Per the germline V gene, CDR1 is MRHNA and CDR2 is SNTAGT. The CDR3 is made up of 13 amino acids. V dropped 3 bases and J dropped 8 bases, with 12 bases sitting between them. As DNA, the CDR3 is TGTGCCAGCAGTGATGGCCCGCGCGGTACGCAGTATTTT. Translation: CASSDGPRGTQYF.

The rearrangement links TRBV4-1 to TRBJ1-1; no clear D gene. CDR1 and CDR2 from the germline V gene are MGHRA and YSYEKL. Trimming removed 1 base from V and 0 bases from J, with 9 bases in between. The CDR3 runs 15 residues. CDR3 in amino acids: CASSQGHMVNTEAFF. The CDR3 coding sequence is TGCGCCAGCAGCCAAGGGCACATGGTGAACACTGAAGCTTTCTTT.